This T cell receptor (beta chain) is from a study of blood T cell repertoires in COVID-19 (dated by TCRdb to the early 2020s). About the study as a whole: Collaborator samples came from the United States, Italy and Spain and covered acute and convalescent phases of COVID-19. Samples were obtained from the ongoing ImmuneRACE study (first 160 participants) and from 1,254 subjects provided by 6 global collaborators. Nearly every sample came with metadata listing a de-identified subject ID, COVID-19 status, age in years and sex. The dataset comprised deeply sampled blood TCRbeta repertoires from subjects exposed to, actively infected with, or recovered from COVID-19. Where available, HLA class I and class II types were obtained from metadata supplied by the sample provider rather than from assay-based typing. A freely available public database, intended as a resource for researchers studying the immune response to SARS-CoV-2, is where the repertoires were released. The prospective study material was composed of cDNA or gDNA derived from T cells, B-cell-depleted T cells, or PBMCs. What the study reported, not specific to this receptor: The quantity of clinical and demographic metadata differed by source and by participant and was supplied without curation.

A note on this clone: Its cognate antigen has yet to be identified. No base quality information exists; no much larger clone differs at one position.

The germline V gene yields SNHLY for CDR1 and FYNNEI for CDR2. The V and J ends are trimmed by 0 bases and 1 base, leaving 6 bases between them. From the cysteine through the phenylalanine, the CDR3 covers 14 amino acids. Just the 42-base CDR3 DNA is kept, in frame starting at base 1. TCRbeta CDR3 regions were amplified from genomic DNA using the immunoSEQ Assay, a bias-controlled multiplex PCR. The original pipeline was this. The number of nucleated cells in each sample was estimated by amplification of reference gene primers within the assay. To quantify the absolute abundance of each unique TCRbeta CDR3 rearrangement, sequence reads were collapsed and filtered. For each sample, productive Simpson clonality was calculated as the square root of Simpson's diversity index across productive rearrangements. The table comes from immuneACCESS by way of TCRdb, which keeps in-frame sequences with V and J called. Part of the clones is missing from these tables; in studies checked, under half for an unresolved V gene and the rest for unknown reasons. V and J calls and clone size are as listed in that table; D and trimming were resolved from the DNA. The sample table records 60,000 or so clones; 74% of these occur just once. The top ten hold approximately 30% of the sample.

Each collaborating institution followed its own protocols to collect whole blood in K2EDTA tubes. Collaborator samples were shipped for TCRbeta analysis as frozen whole blood, isolated PBMCs, or DNA extracted from either sample type. This receptor was obtained from a woman aged 80 or older with acute or convalescent COVID-19. The sequence is built from TRBV2 and TRBJ2-5; the D gene is perhaps TRBD1, from 5 matching bases. The specimen was peripheral blood. The CDR3 loop reads CASSEARVQETQYF. The nucleotide sequence reads as follows: TGTGCCAGCAGTGAAGCCAGGGTCCAAGAGACCCAGTACTTC.